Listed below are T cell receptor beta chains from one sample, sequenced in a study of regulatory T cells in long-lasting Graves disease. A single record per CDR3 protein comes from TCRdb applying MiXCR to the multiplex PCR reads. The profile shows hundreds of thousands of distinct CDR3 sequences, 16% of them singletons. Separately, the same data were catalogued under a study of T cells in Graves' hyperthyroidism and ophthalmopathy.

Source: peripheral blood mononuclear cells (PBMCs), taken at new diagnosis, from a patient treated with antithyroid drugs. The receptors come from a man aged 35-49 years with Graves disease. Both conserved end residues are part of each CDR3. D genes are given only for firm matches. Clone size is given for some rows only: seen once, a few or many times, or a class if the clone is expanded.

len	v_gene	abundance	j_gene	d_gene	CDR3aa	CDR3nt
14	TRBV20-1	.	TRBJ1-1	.	CSARGSTEYTEAFF	TGCAGTGCTAGAGGCAGCACTGAATACACTGAAGCTTTCTTT
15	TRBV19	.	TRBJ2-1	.	CASSFARAPYNEQFF	TGTGCCAGTAGTTTTGCCAGGGCCCCCTACAATGAGCAGTTCTTC
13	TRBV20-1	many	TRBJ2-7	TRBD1	CSVGDRGKGEQYF	TGCAGTGTTGGGGACAGGGGAAAAGGCGAGCAGTACTTC
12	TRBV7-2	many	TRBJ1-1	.	CASSLMSPEAFF	TGTGCCAGCAGCTTAATGAGTCCTGAAGCTTTCTTT
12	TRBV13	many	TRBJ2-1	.	CASSLVEREQFF	TGTGCCAGCAGCTTAGTGGAGAGGGAGCAGTTCTTC
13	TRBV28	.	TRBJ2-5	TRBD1	CASTRQGRETQYF	TGTGCCAGCACCCGACAGGGGAGAGAGACCCAGTACTTC
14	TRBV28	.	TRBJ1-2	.	CASSFRQALYGYTF	TGTGCCAGCAGTTTCCGACAGGCCCTCTATGGCTACACCTTC
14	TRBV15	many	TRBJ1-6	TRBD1	CATSRGDSNSPLHF	TGTGCCACCAGCAGAGGGGACAGTAATTCACCCCTCCACTTT
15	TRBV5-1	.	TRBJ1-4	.	CASTCQGSTNEKLFF	TGCGCCAGCACCTGCCAGGGGTCAACTAATGAAAAACTGTTTTTT
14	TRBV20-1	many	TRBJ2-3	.	CSARWAGSTDTQYF	TGCAGTGCTAGATGGGCGGGGAGCACAGATACGCAGTATTTT
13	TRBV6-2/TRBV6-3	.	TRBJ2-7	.	CASSSTGTREQYF	TGTGCCAGCAGTTCCACCGGGACACGCGAGCAGTACTTC
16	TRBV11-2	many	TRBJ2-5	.	CASSLAQLVYQETQYF	TGTGCCAGCAGCTTAGCCCAACTAGTATACCAAGAGACCCAGTACTTC
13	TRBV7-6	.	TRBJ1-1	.	CASSPGRNFEAFF	TGTGCCAGCAGCCCCGGACGGAACTTTGAAGCTTTCTTT
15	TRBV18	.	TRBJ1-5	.	CASSPDVGRNQPQHF	TGTGCCAGCTCACCCGACGTAGGCCGAAATCAGCCCCAGCATTTT
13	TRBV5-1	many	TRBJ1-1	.	CASSFTGNTEAFF	TGTGCCAGCAGCTTTACAGGGAACACTGAAGCTTTCTTT
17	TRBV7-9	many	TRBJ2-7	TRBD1	CASSLALGDRGSYEQYF	TGTGCCAGCAGCTTAGCTCTGGGGGACAGGGGGTCTTACGAGCAGTACTTC
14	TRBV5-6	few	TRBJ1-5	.	CASSLSFGNQPQHF	TGTGCCAGCAGCTTGAGTTTCGGCAATCAGCCCCAGCATTTT
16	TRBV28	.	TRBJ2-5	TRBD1	CASSPFFGTGQETQYF	TGTGCCAGCAGTCCCTTTTTTGGGACAGGACAAGAGACCCAGTACTTC
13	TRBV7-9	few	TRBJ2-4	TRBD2	CASSWGGSDIQYF	TGTGCCAGCAGCTGGGGGGGGTCGGACATTCAGTACTTC
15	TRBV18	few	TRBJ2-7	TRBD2	CASSPEKRGCYEQYF	TGTGCCAGCTCACCTGAGAAGCGGGGGTGCTACGAGCAGTACTTC
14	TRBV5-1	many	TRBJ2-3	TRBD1	CASSWDRVSDTQYF	TGCGCCAGCAGCTGGGACAGGGTCTCAGATACGCAGTATTTT
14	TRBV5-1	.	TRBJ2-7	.	CASSSGPPGGEQYF	TGCGCCAGCAGCTCGGGGCCACCCGGGGGCGAGCAGTACTTC
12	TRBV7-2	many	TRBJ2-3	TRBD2	CASSSLAGTQYF	TGTGCCAGCAGCTCCCTAGCGGGTACGCAGTATTTT
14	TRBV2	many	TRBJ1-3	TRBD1	CASRGQFSGNTIYF	TGTGCCAGCAGGGGACAGTTCTCTGGAAACACCATATATTTT
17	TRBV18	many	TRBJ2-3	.	CASSPFGQTASTDTQYF	TGTGCCAGCTCACCCTTCGGGCAGACTGCTAGCACAGATACGCAGTATTTT
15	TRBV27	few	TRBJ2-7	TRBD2	CASSFERGAYYEQYF	TGTGCCAGCAGTTTTGAGCGGGGGGCGTACTACGAGCAGTACTTC
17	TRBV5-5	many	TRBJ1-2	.	CASSQTGAQPGPYGYTF	TGTGCCAGCAGCCAGACAGGAGCCCAGCCCGGTCCCTATGGCTACACCTTC
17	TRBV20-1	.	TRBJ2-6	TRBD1	CSASPWDRASGANVLTF	TGCAGTGCTAGCCCCTGGGACAGGGCTTCTGGGGCCAACGTCCTGACTTTC
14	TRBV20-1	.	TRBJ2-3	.	CSAPLGVRTDTQYF	TGCAGTGCCCCTCTGGGGGTGCGCACAGATACGCAGTATTTT
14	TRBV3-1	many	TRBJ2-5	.	CASSLEPIQETQYF	TGTGCCAGCAGCCTAGAACCCATCCAAGAGACCCAGTACTTC
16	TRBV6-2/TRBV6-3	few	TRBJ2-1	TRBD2	CASSDSSSGEYNEQFF	TGTGCCAGCAGTGACTCATCTAGCGGGGAATACAATGAGCAGTTCTTC
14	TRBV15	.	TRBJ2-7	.	CATSRARRGREQYF	TGTGCCACCAGCAGAGCTCGGCGGGGCCGCGAGCAGTACTTC
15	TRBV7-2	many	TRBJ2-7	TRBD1	CASSRRQGSSYEQYF	TGTGCCAGCAGCAGACGACAGGGTTCCTCCTACGAGCAGTACTTC
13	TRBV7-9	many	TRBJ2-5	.	CASSFKGGETQYF	TGTGCCAGCAGCTTCAAGGGGGGGGAGACCCAGTACTTC
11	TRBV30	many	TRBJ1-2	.	CAWTVNYGYTF	TGTGCCTGGACAGTCAACTATGGCTACACCTTC
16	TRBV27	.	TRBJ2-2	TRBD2	CASIYAGGADTGELFF	TGTGCCAGCATCTACGCCGGGGGGGCGGACACCGGGGAGCTGTTTTTT
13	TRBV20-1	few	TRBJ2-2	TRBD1	CSASGQEAGELFF	TGCAGTGCTTCCGGACAGGAGGCCGGGGAGCTGTTTTTT
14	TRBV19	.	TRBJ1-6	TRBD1	CASSIGQGASPLHF	TGTGCCAGTAGTATCGGACAGGGGGCATCACCTCTCCACTTT
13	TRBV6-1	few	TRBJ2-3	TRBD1	CASSTGATDTQYF	TGTGCCAGCAGTACAGGGGCCACAGATACGCAGTATTTT
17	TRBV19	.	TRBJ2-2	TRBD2	CASSIHPGRGDAGELFF	TGTGCCAGTAGTATCCACCCCGGGAGGGGGGATGCCGGGGAGCTGTTTTTT
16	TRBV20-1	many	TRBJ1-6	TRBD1	CSASRTGTDYNSPLHF	TGCAGTGCTAGTAGGACAGGGACCGACTATAATTCACCCCTCCACTTT
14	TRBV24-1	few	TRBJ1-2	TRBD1	CATSEDDRVYGYTF	TGTGCCACCAGTGAGGATGACAGGGTCTATGGCTACACCTTC
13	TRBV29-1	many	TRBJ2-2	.	CSVGEGNTGELFF	TGCAGCGTTGGAGAAGGGAACACCGGGGAGCTGTTTTTT
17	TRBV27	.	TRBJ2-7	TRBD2	CASSFIAERDGSYEQYF	TGTGCCAGCAGTTTTATCGCGGAGCGGGACGGCTCCTACGAGCAGTACTTC
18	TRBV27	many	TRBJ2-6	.	CASSFSLTWDSGANVLTF	TGTGCCAGCAGTTTTTCGTTGACTTGGGACTCTGGGGCCAACGTCCTGACTTTC